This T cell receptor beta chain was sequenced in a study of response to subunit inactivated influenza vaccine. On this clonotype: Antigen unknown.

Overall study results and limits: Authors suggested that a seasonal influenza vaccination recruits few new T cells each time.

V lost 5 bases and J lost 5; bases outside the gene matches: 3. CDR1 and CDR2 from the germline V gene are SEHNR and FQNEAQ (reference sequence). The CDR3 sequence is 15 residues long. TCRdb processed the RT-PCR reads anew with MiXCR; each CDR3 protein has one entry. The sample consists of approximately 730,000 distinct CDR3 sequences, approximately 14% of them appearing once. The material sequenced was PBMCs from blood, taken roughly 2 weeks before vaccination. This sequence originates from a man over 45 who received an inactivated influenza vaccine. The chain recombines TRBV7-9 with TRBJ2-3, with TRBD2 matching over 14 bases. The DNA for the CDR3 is TGTGCCAGCAGCACGGGACTAGCGGGAGTAGATACGCAGTATTTT. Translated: CASSTGLAGVDTQYF.